This TCR beta chain was documented in a study of T cells in Graves' hyperthyroidism and ophthalmopathy. The investigators amplified TCR beta CDR3 regions from RNA transcripts. Carried out on the TCR CDR3, a first-round RT-PCR used the HTBI primer set. A single record per CDR3 protein comes from TCRdb applying MiXCR to the multiplex PCR reads. The sample holds more than 450,000 distinct CDR3 sequences; around 20% are singletons and the top ten take roughly 50%. About this clonotype: Antigen specificity is unknown.

Notes on the study in general: The model's output predicted ophthalmopathy at a median of roughly seven months prior to onset. Most clonotypes that expanded in the thyroid above 0.001 also showed up in blood. Patients with ophthalmopathy were separated from those with stable hyperthyroidism by a 13 V-J model.

Germline V CDR1 and CDR2: MDHEN, SYDVKM. Trimming removed 5 bases at V and 8 bases at J, with 7 bases between. CDR3 size: 11 residues. The sequenced sample was blood. The clonotype originates from a man aged 40-49 years with Graves' ophthalmopathy. This chain uses TRBV28 with TRBJ2-1; D is ambiguous. The CDR3 region is CASSPLYEQFF. CDR3 DNA: TGTGCCAGCAGTCCCCTCTATGAGCAGTTCTTC. The variable domain in full, completed from reference TRBV28 and TRBJ2-1, reads DVKVTQSSRYLVKRTGEKVFLECVQDMDHENMFWYRQDPGLGLRLIYFSYDVKMKEKGDIPEGYSVSREKKERFSLILESASTNQTSMYLCASSPLYEQFFGPGTRLTVL.